A selection of T cell receptor beta chains follows, all from one sample in a study of T cells in Graves' hyperthyroidism and ophthalmopathy. TCRdb processed the multiplex PCR reads anew with MiXCR; each CDR3 protein has one entry. The table includes about 640,000 distinct CDR3 sequences, under 25% detected once. Sequenced sample: blood. These receptors all stem from a man aged 25 to 40 with Graves' ophthalmopathy. The CDR3 runs from the conserved cysteine through the conserved F or W. The D gene is left open where the match is weak. Expanded clones get a size class; other rows say once, few or many, or leave the size out.

J,size,D,V,DNA,CDR3
TRBJ2-4,-,-,TRBV19,TGTGCCAGCAGTGATCCCCCCGACAGGAGGGGAAACATTCAGTACTTC,CASSDPPDRRGNIQYF
TRBJ2-3,-,-,TRBV5-6,TGTGCCAGCAGCTTGTCGGGCGGGCGGCGGATCCCAGATACGCAGTATTTT,CASSLSGGRRIPDTQYF
TRBJ2-1,many,TRBD2,TRBV12-3/TRBV12-4,TGTGCCAGCAGCACAAAAAGGGAGGGGAATGAGCAGTTCTTC,CASSTKREGNEQFF
TRBJ2-2,few,TRBD1,TRBV7-3,TGTGCCAGCAGCTTATTGGGGGACAGGGATAATATCGGGGAGCTGTTTTTT,CASSLLGDRDNIGELFF
TRBJ1-5,few,-,TRBV19,TGTGCCAGTAGTACAGTGGGTGGGAGCAATCAGCCCCAGCATTTT,CASSTVGGSNQPQHF
TRBJ2-7,-,-,TRBV5-1,TGCGCCAGCAGCTCACAGGGCAGAGGATCCTACGAGCAGTACTTC,CASSSQGRGSYEQYF
TRBJ2-4,few,TRBD1,TRBV2,TGTGCCAGCAGTCAGGACAGGACCATTCAGTACTTC,CASSQDRTIQYF
TRBJ1-2,-,TRBD1,TRBV30,TGTGCCTGGAGGTACAGGGGTGGCTACACCTTC,CAWRYRGGYTF
TRBJ2-2,-,TRBD2,TRBV10-3,TGTGCCATCAGTTTAGTTAGCGGGAAAGACACCGGGGAGCTGTTTTTT,CAISLVSGKDTGELFF
TRBJ2-3,-,-,TRBV28,TGTGCCAGCAGTGCCCCGGGGGTCGTAGATACGCAGTATTTT,CASSAPGVVDTQYF
TRBJ2-7,few,TRBD1,TRBV3-1,TGTGCCACCGAAACCGACAGGGGTCCCTACGAGCAGTACTTC,CATETDRGPYEQYF
TRBJ1-4,-,-,TRBV28,TGTGCCAGCACTTCGCCATCAACTAATGAAAAACTGTTTTTT,CASTSPSTNEKLFF
TRBJ2-7,few,-,TRBV20-1,TGCAGTGCACAATGGGGGACCGACGAGCAGTACTTC,CSAQWGTDEQYF
TRBJ2-3,many,TRBD1,TRBV5-1,TGCGCCAGCAGCCCACCCAGACAGGGCGTGGATACGCAGTATTTT,CASSPPRQGVDTQYF
TRBJ2-3,-,TRBD1,TRBV10-3,TGTGCCATCAGAGAGACAGGGTCCGTCACAGATACGCAGTATTTT,CAIRETGSVTDTQYF
TRBJ1-1,many,-,TRBV6-2/TRBV6-3,TGTGCCAGCAGTTACTGGCCGGAGGGCGGCACTGAAGCTTTCTTT,CASSYWPEGGTEAFF